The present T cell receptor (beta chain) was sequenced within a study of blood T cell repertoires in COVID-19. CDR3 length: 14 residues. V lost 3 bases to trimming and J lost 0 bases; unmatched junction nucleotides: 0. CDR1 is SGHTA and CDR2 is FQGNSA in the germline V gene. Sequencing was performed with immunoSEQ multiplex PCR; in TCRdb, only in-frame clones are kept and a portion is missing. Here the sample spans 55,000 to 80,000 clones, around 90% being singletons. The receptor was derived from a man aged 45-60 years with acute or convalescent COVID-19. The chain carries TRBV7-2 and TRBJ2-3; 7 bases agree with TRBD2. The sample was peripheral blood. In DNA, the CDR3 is TGTGCCAGCAGCTTCGGGGGGAGCACAGATACGCAGTATTTT. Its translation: CASSFGGSTDTQYF.